These 21 T cell receptor beta chains originate from one sample sequenced in a study of blood T cell repertoires in COVID-19. Data came from immunoSEQ multiplex PCR; TCRdb stores just in-frame clones and leaves some out. This table holds under 150,000 clones, about 84% found once. The sequenced material came from peripheral blood. Source of these receptors: a human donor in a cohort sampled during active COVID-19.

The rearrangement joins TRBV10-3 to TRBJ1-6; perhaps TRBD1 as D (5 bases). CDR1 ENHRY and CDR2 SYGVKD come from the germline V gene. V lost 4 bases and J lost 8, with 15 bases in between. The length of the CDR3 is 15 residues. The CDR3 spells CAISAQGTGDSPLHF. In DNA, the CDR3 is TGTGCCATCAGTGCCCAGGGTACGGGGGATTCACCCCTCCACTTT.

The J gene is TRBJ1-2, the V gene TRBV7-2; TRBD1 aligns across 7 bases. This CDR3 is built from 13 residues. Per the germline V gene, CDR1 is SGHTA and CDR2 is FQGNSA. Losses at the gene ends were 3 bases for V and 4 bases for J; bases not matched to a gene: 2. The CDR3 bases are TGTGCCAGCAGCTTGACAGGGAGCTATGGCTACACCTTC. Its translation is CASSLTGSYGYTF.

The chain couples TRBV7-2 to TRBJ1-5, with TRBD1 matching over 9 bases. The germline gives CDR1 SGHTA, CDR2 FQGNSA. With 6 bases clipped from V and 3 bases from J, the junction kept 6 bases outside the gene matches. This CDR3 region has 15 residues. The CDR3 loop is CASRAGQGYNQPQHF. The CDR3 coding sequence is TGTGCCAGCAGAGCGGGACAGGGCTACAATCAGCCCCAGCATTTT.

The chain uses TRBV7-9 and TRBJ2-3, with a weak D call TRBD2 (7 bases). Germline CDR1 is SEHNR and CDR2 is FQNEAQ (reference sequence). This CDR3 is 16 amino acids long. V shed 0 bases and J shed 0 bases, with 10 bases lying between them. CDR3 DNA sequence: TGTGCCAGCAGCTTAGCGGGGGGGGCTAGCACAGATACGCAGTATTTT. Protein sequence: CASSLAGGASTDTQYF.

This clone was seen only once. This chain connects TRBV24-1 to TRBJ1-2; 9 nucleotides align to TRBD1. Trimming cost V 3 bases and J 2 bases; bases outside gene matches: 3. Germline V gene lookup returns CDR1 KGHDR and CDR2 SFDVKD. The CDR3 runs 15 residues. The CDR3 coding sequence is TGTGCCACCAGTGATCCAGGGACAGGGAACTATGGCTACACCTTC. As protein: CATSDPGTGNYGYTF.

The chain employs TRBV5-4 and TRBJ2-2; D is uncertain. V lost 4 bases to trimming and J lost 8 bases, with 9 bases between them. Germline V lookup: CDR1 SGHNT, CDR2 YYREEE (reference sequence). The CDR3 loop spans 12 amino acids. This CDR3 reads CASSTGWGELFF. Here the CDR3 DNA reads TGTGCCAGCAGCACGGGTTGGGGGGAGCTGTTTTTT.

The chain has TRBV27 and TRBJ1-1, with D hard to call. With 8 bases removed from V and 1 base from J, the gap between germline ends came to 11 bases. CDR1 and CDR2 (germline): MNHEY, SMNVEV (reference sequence). This CDR3 is built from 13 residues. In DNA, the CDR3 is TGTGCCAGCCGCGGAGAGCCGAACACTGAAGCTTTCTTT. Its protein is CASRGEPNTEAFF.

The rearrangement joins TRBV5-1 to TRBJ2-5; possibly TRBD2 for D (7 bases). Looked up from germline, CDR1 is SGHRS and CDR2 is YFSETQ. The CDR3 consists of 15 residues. Trimming cost V 4 bases and J 3 bases, with 16 bases left between them. The CDR3 DNA is TGCGCCAGCAGCCGCGGAGGCGGGGGCGAAGAGACCCAGTACTTC. Amino acid sequence: CASSRGGGGEETQYF.

V and J are TRBV6-5 and TRBJ2-7; weak D call: TRBD2 (5 bases). CDR1 is MNHEY, CDR2 SVGAGI, per germline. The CDR3 is made up of 14 amino acids. With 6 bases removed from V and 4 bases from J, the gap between germline ends came to 16 bases. The CDR3 nucleotides are TGTGCCAGCAGGCGGGTATGGCAAGGATACGAGCAGTACTTC. Translating gives CASRRVWQGYEQYF.

The chain carries TRBV5-4 and TRBJ2-7, with a possible D match to TRBD1 (6 bases). Germline-derived CDR1 and CDR2 are SGHNT and YYREEE (reference sequence). Trimming removed 2 bases from V and 7 bases from J, with 13 bases in between. This CDR3 comprises 13 residues. This chain's CDR3 is CASSFPQGLEQYF. The DNA of the CDR3 is TGTGCCAGCAGCTTTCCGCAGGGGTTAGAGCAGTACTTC. Full variable domain (remainder filled in from reference TRBV5-4 and TRBJ2-7): ETGVTQSPTHLIKTRGQQVTLRCSSQSGHNTVSWYQQALGQGPQFIFQYYREEENGRGNFPPRFSGLQFPNYSSELNVNALELDDSALYLCASSFPQGLEQYFGPGTRLTVT.

The chain is built from TRBV7-3 and TRBJ2-2, with unresolved D. The germline V gene encodes CDR1 SGHTA and CDR2 FQGTGA. V dropped 6 bases and J dropped 1 base, with 6 bases sitting between them. The CDR3 runs 13 residues. CDR3 sequence (DNA): TGTGCCAGCAGTCGACAGAACACCGGGGAGCTGTTTTTT. Translating gives CASSRQNTGELFF. Drawing the rest from reference TRBV7-3 and TRBJ2-2, the complete variable domain is GAGVSQTPSNKVTEKGKYVELRCDPISGHTALYWYRQSLGQGPEFLIYFQGTGAADDSGLPNDRFFAVRPEGSVSTLKIQRTERGDSAVYLCASSRQNTGELFFGEGSRLTVL.

This sequence joins TRBV7-9 and TRBJ1-4; TRBD1 is a possible D gene (6 bases). In germline, CDR1 is SEHNR, CDR2 FQNEAQ (reference sequence). CDR3 length equals 14 residues. V dropped 3 bases and J dropped 4 bases, with 9 bases sitting between them. The CDR3 protein is CASSFPGDNEKLFF. CDR3 bases: TGTGCCAGCAGCTTCCCAGGGGATAATGAAAAACTGTTTTTT.

This sequence joins TRBV5-1 and TRBJ1-2, with D perhaps TRBD1 (6 bases). Trimming left V 2 bases short and J 5 bases short, with 16 bases between. This CDR3 is built from 15 residues. Per germline, CDR1 SGHRS and CDR2 YFSETQ. The CDR3 DNA reads as TGCGCCAGCAGCTTCAGTCCAGGGGAAGGTTATGGCTACACCTTC. Residues: CASSFSPGEGYGYTF.

This clone was observed a single time. This CDR3 is CASSTGTGNEKLFF. DNA for the CDR3: TGCGCCAGTAGTACCGGGACAGGGAATGAAAAACTGTTTTTT. The chain carries TRBV5-1 and TRBJ1-4; 9 bases align to TRBD1. In germline, CDR1 is SGHRS, CDR2 YFSETQ. Germline trimming cut 8 bases from V and 5 bases from J; bases unmatched to any gene: 7. This CDR3 has 14 residues.

The chain couples TRBV27 to TRBJ2-7, with 11 nucleotides matching TRBD2. The germline gives CDR1 MNHEY, CDR2 SMNVEV (reference sequence). This CDR3 is 15 amino acids long. Unmatched junction bases numbered 5, after V lost 1 base and J lost 6 bases. CDR3 residues: CASSLYLAGGTEQYF. The CDR3 DNA reads as TGTGCCAGCAGTTTATACCTAGCGGGGGGTACCGAGCAGTACTTC.

This chain connects TRBV5-1 to TRBJ1-3, with D hard to call. This CDR3 contains 14 residues. The V gene's germline CDR1 is SGHRS and CDR2 YFSETQ. V gave up 3 bases and J gave up 3 bases, with 10 bases separating them. CDR3 sequence: CASSSSYLGNTIYF. The CDR3 DNA follows: TGCGCCAGCAGCTCTTCCTACCTTGGAAACACCATATATTTT.

V usage is TRBV3-1 (or the pseudogene TRBV3-2) and J usage is TRBJ2-4; the D is unclear. The germline V gene encodes CDR1 LGHDT and CDR2 YNNKEL (reference sequence). V lost 0 bases, J lost 0 bases, and 9 bases lay in between. The CDR3 has 16 amino acids. This CDR3 reads CASSQDRVIAKNIQYF. In DNA form, the CDR3 reads TGTGCCAGCAGCCAAGATCGGGTCATAGCCAAAAACATTCAGTACTTC.

This clone has a handful of counts. V gene TRBV29-1 combines with J gene TRBJ2-7; the D gene is possibly TRBD1 (5 bases). The CDR3 is made up of 14 amino acids. Germline CDR1 reads SQVTM; CDR2 reads ANQGSEA. Trimming took off 3 bases at V and 6 bases at J, with 18 bases between the two ends. The CDR3 spells CSVEFFSGLGEQYF. The CDR3 region has the DNA TGCAGCGTTGAGTTTTTCTCAGGGTTGGGCGAGCAGTACTTC.

This chain connects TRBV27 to TRBJ2-7; TRBD1 agrees at 9 bases. Losses at the gene ends were 0 bases for V and 2 bases for J; bases not matched to a gene: 14. The germline V gene has CDR1 MNHEY and CDR2 SMNVEV (reference sequence). The length of the CDR3 is 19 residues. In DNA, the CDR3 is TGTGCCAGCAGTTTATCAGCCAGACAGGGGGTGTACCTCCCCTACGAGCAGTACTTC. It specifies CASSLSARQGVYLPYEQYF.

The chain employs TRBV3-1 (or the pseudogene TRBV3-2) and TRBJ2-5, with 16 bases matching TRBD2. Losses at the gene ends were 3 bases for V and 4 bases for J; bases not matched to a gene: 8. Per germline, CDR1 LGHDT and CDR2 YNNKEL (reference sequence). The CDR3 is 18 amino acids. In DNA form, the CDR3 reads TGTGCCAGCAGCCAGGCCGGGACTAGCGGGGGGGCAAGAGAGACCCAGTACTTC. As protein: CASSQAGTSGGARETQYF.

V gene TRBV6-5 combines with J gene TRBJ2-1; D might be TRBD1 (6 bases). In germline, CDR1 is MNHEY, CDR2 SVGAGI. V lost 6 bases, J lost 1 base, and 13 bases lay in between. The length of the CDR3 is 15 residues. CDR3 nucleotides: TGTGCCAGCAGCGCCGACAGGCGGTCCTACAATGAGCAGTTCTTC. Protein sequence: CASSADRRSYNEQFF.